Listed here is a single T cell receptor (beta chain). This clone has a single count. This receptor's antigen is unknown. No much larger clone exists at a distance of one base, and base qualities are not known. The library was generated by the immunoSEQ multiplex PCR assay. The table was pulled from immuneACCESS by TCRdb, which kept in-frame rearrangements only. Such tables lose some clones; where checked, under half of the loss comes from unresolved V genes, and the rest has no known cause. The sample yields 150,000 to 200,000 clones; roughly 94% were counted once. The ten most abundant clones make up roughly 1.3% of the sample. This entry belongs to a study of control samples from healthy donors and cancer patients (dated by TCRdb to 2020 to 2021). Spanning cysteine to phenylalanine, the CDR3 consists of 16 amino acids. CDR3 DNA is the only sequence kept; it has 48 bases, read in frame from the first base. CDR1 and CDR2 are read off the germline V gene as SGHRS and YFSETQ. Trimming takes 5 bases off V and 6 bases off J; junction bases not matched to a gene: 13.

The sequencing sample was made of blood. The sequence links TRBV5-1 to TRBJ1-2; a stretch of 10 junction bases matches TRBD1. This TCR came from a woman under 30 in good health. The DNA sequence is given as TGCGCCAGCAGTTATCTTCGAGGACAGGGGGTTAATGGCTACACCTTC. Its translation is CASSYLRGQGVNGYTF. The full variable domain, with segments outside the CDR3 supplied by the reference TRBV5-1 and TRBJ1-2 proteins, appears as KAGVTQTPRYLIKTRGQQVTLSCSPISGHRSVSWYQQTPGQGLQFLFEYFSETQRNKGNFPGRFSGRQFSNSRSEMNVSTLELGDSALYLCASSYLRGQGVNGYTFGSGTRLTVV.